Listed here are 2 T cell receptor beta chains from one sample, sequenced in a study of regulatory T cells in long-lasting Graves disease. As to time point: persistent/refractory GD, antithyroid drugs over 5 years with positive TRAb. RNA isolated from PBMCs was used to make the TCR library. CDR3-region Arm-PCR and iRepertoire HTBI primers produced the TCR beta libraries. TCRdb redid the calling of the multiplex PCR reads with MiXCR, one entry per CDR3 protein. The sample shows a few hundred thousand distinct CDR3 sequences, more than 20% of them seen only once. This specimen consisted of peripheral blood mononuclear cells (PBMCs), obtained when the disease was refractory, from a patient treated with antithyroid drugs. These receptors were collected from a middle-aged woman with Graves disease.

This chain connects TRBV20-1 to TRBJ1-4, with unresolved D. Germline CDR1 DFQATT, CDR2 SNEGSKA (reference sequence). V was pared by 0 bases and J by 4 bases, with 9 bases between. This CDR3 spans 14 amino acids. The CDR3 protein is CSARDAGSNEKLFF. The CDR3 DNA sequence: TGCAGTGCTAGAGATGCTGGCAGTAATGAAAAACTGTTTTTT.

This clonotype was counted at least ten times. This chain connects TRBV6-1 to TRBJ1-1; the D gene is possibly TRBD1 (6 bases). Germline V gives CDR1 MNHNS, CDR2 SASEGT. This CDR3 has 14 residues. V was shortened by 3 bases and J by 5 bases, with 13 bases between the two germline ends. This chain's CDR3 is CASSDQGLETEAFF. In DNA form, the CDR3 reads TGTGCCAGCAGTGATCAGGGGCTGGAGACTGAAGCTTTCTTT.